This T cell receptor beta chain comes out of a study of cytomegalovirus exposure and HLA in healthy donors (dated by TCRdb to between 2016 and 2019). A note on the overall study: According to an earlier analysis of 587 of the donors, about 170 million T cells yielded 117 million unique TCR beta sequences and 276 Gb of sequence data. About 310 gigabases of sequencing data and tens of millions of unique TCR sequences were included in an early release covering 550 to 800 HLA-typed donors. Of the 398 genotyped donors, more than 75% were placed in the genetic ancestry cluster associated with self-reported Caucasian donors. The study aimed to test whether cataloging public T cell receptors could reveal signatures of past pathogen exposure. The T cell repertoires of roughly 660 subjects were profiled by immunosequencing and related to cytomegalovirus serostatus. Along with the roughly 700-subject first cohort, a separate validation cohort of over a hundred different subjects was used. High-throughput TCR immunosequencing, statistical association of individual TCRs with disease status, and machine learning were combined to predict cytomegalovirus infection status. A later analysis re-analyzed previously published TCR beta repertoires from approximately 670 donors and added high-resolution HLA genotyping to study TCR occurrence patterns. In the later analysis, no new phenotypic data were used to find candidate immune exposures; instead, reliance was placed on TCR beta sequences and their occurrence across donors. An earlier analysis of approximately 500 of the donors applied high-throughput TCR beta sequencing to assess whether each TCR beta V gene segment acted as functional or pseudogenic. Donor age, sex, ethnicity and CMV serostatus were compiled together with the repertoire data. A later genetic analysis used genome-wide SNP genotypes for about 60% of the roughly 670 donors, treating that subset as a discovery cohort. All discovery cohort repertoires had been generated using a single sequencing platform. HLA typing included class I and class II loci at four-digit resolution. The number of typed donors differed by locus: about 620-640 for A, B, C, DRB1 and DQB1; about 520 for DQA1; around 610 for DPA1; and some 470 for DPB1. About five DR-DQ haplotypes were handled as single units for association and clustering because linkage in the cohort was strong. On average, roughly 240,000 unique TCR beta nucleotide sequences were sequenced per donor among about 400 genotyped donors of the cohort, with 15% to 20% of those sequences being non-productive.

What the study reported, not specific to this receptor: While some public TCRs were present in many individuals, most TCR sequences turned up only very rarely across donors. A total of 150 to 200 TCR beta chains were listed by the study as associated with cytomegalovirus. In this cohort, only TCR beta chains were sequenced, and detectable features were limited by the absence of alpha or paired-chain data. A later analysis reported that several top co-occurrence clusters appeared linked to parvovirus B19, influenza, CMV and Epstein-Barr virus. When HLA alleles, especially DR and DQ, strongly co-occurred, TCR associations were difficult to assign to individual alleles. Cytomegalovirus status was reported to be diagnosed by the classifier with high specificity and sensitivity in both the original and validation cohorts. Seventeen rarely observed V segments, including chromosome 9 orphons, were excluded from the earlier analysis of several hundred of the donors because counts were too low. Some IMGT-functional V segments, including TRBV6-2 and TRBV6-3, could not be distinguished by the 87-base-pair reads and were therefore excluded. Immune exposure information for the cohort was limited to CMV serostatus. The presence/absence analyses assumed that sequencing depth was roughly uniform across donors, and that assumption may not be true. A cluster of highly shared sequence variants was judged likely to be a technical artifact of the sequencing pipeline. A few of the identified cytomegalovirus-associated TCR beta chains were confirmed in vitro to be specific for cytomegalovirus antigens. It was suggested by the authors that the approach could potentially be generalized to other disease states and immunological phenotypes. A later analysis found that most CMV-associated TCR beta chains appeared HLA-restricted, with HLA associations seemingly driven largely by CMV exposure. In a later analysis, some 18,000 TCR beta sequences were associated with specific HLA alleles at a false discovery rate of 0.05. Because HLA typing was unavailable for some donors at each locus, only the typed subset was used in association tests. In a later analysis, the rate of TCR association differed among HLA loci, with DRB1 alleles having the most associated TCRs and HLA-C alleles having the fewest. In a later analysis, HLA-associated TCR beta chains showed more clonal expansion and lower generation probabilities than non-associated chains that were equally common. Compared with the 666-donor mean, donors in an Asian-associated ancestry cluster had fewer N-insertions in productive TCRs, according to a later genetic analysis. Correlated functional status among segregating V segments might be attributable to linkage disequilibrium, but an unknown experimental factor could not be ruled out. A further reported finding was that TCR beta sequences accurately predicted the HLA-A and HLA-B alleles for most subjects in the first cohort. In an earlier analysis of fewer than 700 of the donors, most TCR beta V segments appeared in productive rearrangements about 87% or about 30% of the time, broadly matching IMGT annotations. An association between a missense DCLRE1C variant and V-gene and J-gene trimming of TCR beta chains was found in a later genetic analysis and replicated in an independent cohort.

The cohort was made up of 666 healthy bone marrow donors. All cohort members were sampled while nominally healthy, although unrecorded immune exposures were likely present. The donor was CMV seronegative and was included in the group of a few hundred seronegative cohort members. A peripheral blood sample was collected from each donor, and TCR beta sequencing was performed on peripheral blood mononuclear cells. Genomic DNA extraction from the blood cell samples was performed with the Qiagen DNeasy Blood Extraction Kit. For this clone: The target of this receptor is not known. Base qualities are missing; no much larger clone stands one base away.

CDR3 length: 18 amino acids, cysteine to phenylalanine. The retained sequence is limited to the CDR3, 54 bases, with the frame set at the first base. CDR1 and CDR2 (MDHEN, SYDVKM) derive from the germline V gene. V is reduced by 1 base and J by 8 bases, leaving a spacing of 23 bases between them. Library construction relied on the immunoSEQ multiplex PCR assay. A mixture of 60 forward primers for TCR Vbeta segments and 13 reverse primers for TCR Jbeta segments was used in the multiplex PCR. The CDR3 region of rearranged TCR beta genes was amplified from genomic DNA with a multiplex PCR assay. Amplified TCR beta libraries were sequenced as 87-base-pair reads on the Illumina HiSeq System. Turning to the authors' computational methods: A later analysis counted about 80 million unique TCR beta chains across the 640 or so repertoires, and roughly 9.9 million of these chains were shared by at least two donors. A nearest-neighbor algorithm error-corrected the raw reads and collapsed the reads into unique sequences, merging closely related sequences to remove PCR and sequencing errors. CDR3 sequences were aligned to IMGT reference sequences to assign V, D and J gene segments. For a sequence to be retained, a match of at least six nucleotides was required to both a V gene segment and a J gene segment. Rearrangements were called productive when the CDR3 lacked stop codons and stayed in frame with V and J; all others were non-productive. CDR3 was defined by IMGT convention, running from the second conserved V-encoded cysteine to the conserved J-encoded phenylalanine. The earlier analysis of some 600 of the donors excluded sequences that lacked an unambiguous match to a single V gene segment. In an earlier analysis of some 590 of the donors, a V segment was called functional when productive rearrangements were above 56.7%, and segregating when the standard deviation between donors exceeded 5%. A statistical classification framework was developed to diagnose cytomegalovirus status using the catalog of TCR beta chain sequences. V and J gene assignment, in a later analysis, came from comparing TCR nucleotide sequences with IMGT/GENE-DB human TR gene sequences. In a later analysis, CDR3 sequences and most-parsimonious VDJ recombination scenarios were assigned using the TCRdist pipeline. In a later analysis, each TCR beta chain was defined by its CDR3 amino acid sequence together with its V-gene family, and reads lacking a unique V-gene family were excluded. As a way to deal with suspected cross-contamination and a sequencing artifact, a later analysis dropped 450 to 600 nucleotide sequences that were highly shared and had low generation probability. In a later analysis, a clonal expansion index was calculated for each public chain from normalized within-repertoire ranks of inferred template counts. A later analysis computed generation probabilities with a VDJ recombination model fitted to out-of-frame rearrangements, and checked the results against IGoR. In a later analysis, TCR-TCR, TCR-HLA and TCR-CMV co-occurrence was scored with hypergeometric tests, and a repertoire-size bias correction was applied to TCR pairs. A later analysis estimated false discovery rates by permuting HLA or CMV assignments 20 times. A later analysis grouped co-occurring TCRs with DBSCAN, adding TCRdist sequence similarity when clustering within HLA-allele-positive subsets. Co-occurrence clustering excluded repertoires with fewer than 30,000 or more than 120,000 public chains, plus five with anomalous nucleotide sharing. Drawn from immuneACCESS, this table holds only the in-frame rearrangements with V and J called that TCRdb kept. Clones are partly lost; checked studies trace under half to an unresolved V gene and leave the rest unexplained. V, J and clone size are taken as reported in that table, and D and trimming were inferred from the DNA itself. A total of about 140,000 clones appear in this sample, around 80% of them only once. The ten biggest clones cover 2% to 2.5% of the sample.

This receptor chain uses TRBV28 and TRBJ2-2, with TRBD2 tentatively as D gene (6 bases match). The sequence was obtained from a man aged 25 to 40 in good health and CMV-seronegative. The sample was PBMCs. This receptor carries the CDR3 CASSLFALNPGRGGELFF. The DNA reads TGTGCCAGCAGTTTATTCGCCCTAAACCCCGGGAGAGGGGGGGAGCTGTTTTTT.